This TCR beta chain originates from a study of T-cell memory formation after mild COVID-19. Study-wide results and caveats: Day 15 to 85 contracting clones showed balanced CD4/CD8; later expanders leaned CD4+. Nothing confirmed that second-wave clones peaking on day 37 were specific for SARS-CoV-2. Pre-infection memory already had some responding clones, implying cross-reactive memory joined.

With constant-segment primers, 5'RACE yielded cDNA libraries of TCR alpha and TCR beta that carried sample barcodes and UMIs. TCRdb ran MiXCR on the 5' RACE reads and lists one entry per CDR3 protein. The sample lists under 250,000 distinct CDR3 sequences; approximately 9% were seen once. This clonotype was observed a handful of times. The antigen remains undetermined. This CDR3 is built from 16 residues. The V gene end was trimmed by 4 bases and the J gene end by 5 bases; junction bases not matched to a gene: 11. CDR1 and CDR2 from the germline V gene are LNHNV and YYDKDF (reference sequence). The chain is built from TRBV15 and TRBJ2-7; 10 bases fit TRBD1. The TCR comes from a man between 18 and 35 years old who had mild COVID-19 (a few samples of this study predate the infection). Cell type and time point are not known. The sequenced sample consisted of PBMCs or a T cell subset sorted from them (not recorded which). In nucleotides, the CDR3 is TGTGCCACCAGCACTTCTAGGGGACAGGGGCTCCACGAGCAGTACTTC. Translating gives CATSTSRGQGLHEQYF.